What follows are 4 T cell receptor beta chains derived from one specimen sequenced in a study of T cell repertoires in breast cancer. Primers covering all TCR V genes were used in emulsion RT-PCR on CD8+ T cells. During the second nested PCR, blocking oligonucleotides suppressed genes that were not paired. Each CDR3 protein gets one entry after TCRdb re-called the emulsion pairing reads with MiXCR. Here the sample spans roughly 39,000 distinct CDR3 sequences, over 40% being singletons. The sample taken for sequencing was CD8+ T cells. The receptors shown here come from a pool of human donors with breast cancer or a healthy control (not recorded which).

This clonotype was picked up many times. The chain has TRBV24-1 and TRBJ2-3; D is ambiguous. The germline CDR1 and CDR2 sequences are KGHDR and SFDVKD. Deletions cut 5 bases from V and 4 bases from J, with 9 bases between. The CDR3 is made up of 13 amino acids. The CDR3 region has the DNA TGTGCCACCAGTGTGGGCAGTTCAGATACGCAGTATTTT. Protein sequence: CATSVGSSDTQYF.

The CDR3 loop is CSARQNVRDREGYTF. CDR3 coding DNA: TGCAGTGCTAGACAAAATGTAAGGGACAGGGAAGGCTACACCTTC. The rearrangement links TRBV20-1 to TRBJ1-2; 9 bases are a match to TRBD1. Losses at the gene ends were 2 bases for V and 8 bases for J; bases not matched to a gene: 12. The CDR3 spans 15 residues. CDR1 is DFQATT, CDR2 SNEGSKA, per germline (reference sequence).

The V gene is TRBV7-2, the J gene TRBJ1-5; possible D gene TRBD1, 5 bases. V was trimmed by 1 base and J by 5 bases, leaving 9 bases between them. The CDR3 length is 14 residues. The germline CDR1 and CDR2 sequences are SGHTA and FQGNSA. The CDR3 DNA is TGTGCCAGCAGCTTAGAACAGGCCCATCAGCCCCAGCATTTT. Protein: CASSLEQAHQPQHF.

The rearrangement links TRBV19 to TRBJ1-1, with 7 bases fitting TRBD1. V was clipped by 6 bases and J by 1 base; unmatched bases: 8. Germline CDR1 is LNHDA and CDR2 is SQIVND (reference sequence). This CDR3 comprises 15 residues. CDR3 sequence (DNA): TGTGCCAGTAGCAAACAGGGGAGTACGAACACTGAAGCTTTCTTT. Its protein is CASSKQGSTNTEAFF. Drawing the rest from reference TRBV19 and TRBJ1-1, the complete variable domain is DGGITQSPKYLFRKEGQNVTLSCEQNLNHDAMYWYRQDPGQGLRLIYYSQIVNDFQKGDIAEGYSVSREKKESFPLTVTSAQKNPTAFYLCASSKQGSTNTEAFFGQGTRLTVV.